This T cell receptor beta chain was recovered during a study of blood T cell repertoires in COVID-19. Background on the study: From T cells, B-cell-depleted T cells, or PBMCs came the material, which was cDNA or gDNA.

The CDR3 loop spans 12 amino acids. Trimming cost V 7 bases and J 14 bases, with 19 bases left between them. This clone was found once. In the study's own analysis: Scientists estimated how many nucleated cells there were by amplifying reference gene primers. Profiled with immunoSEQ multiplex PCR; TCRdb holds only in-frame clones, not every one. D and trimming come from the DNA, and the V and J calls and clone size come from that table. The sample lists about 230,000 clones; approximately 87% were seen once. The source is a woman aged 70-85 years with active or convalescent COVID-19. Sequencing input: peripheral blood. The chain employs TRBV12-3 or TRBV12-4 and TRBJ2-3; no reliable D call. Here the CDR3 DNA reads TGTGCCAGCACCCTATTCAGGAATAGGTTGTATTTT. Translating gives CASTLFRNRLYF.